These 30 T cell receptor beta chains came from one sample sequenced in a study of early T cells in non-severe SARS-CoV-2 infection (dated by TCRdb to the early 2020s). The library was prepared using 5' RACE. Data came from a NextSeq 500. The public reads were quality trimmed at Q25 with fastp and then assembled into clones with MiXCR by TCRdb, keeping productive beta chains. Entries that share a CDR3 protein sequence are merged under the most common genes and DNA. The sample contains about 30,000 distinct CDR3 sequences, approximately 5.9% of them found a single time. Of the sample, 5.5% to 7% falls within the top ten clones. Sample: whole blood. These receptor sequences come from an adult who was a healthcare worker with PCR-confirmed SARS-CoV-2 infection or an uninfected control (not recorded which).

This clonotype is termed medium-sized. The chain employs TRBV11-2 and TRBJ2-3; 7 nucleotides match TRBD2. V lost 0 bases, J lost 6 bases, and 6 bases stayed unmatched. The CDR3 spans 15 residues. Germline V lookup: CDR1 SGHAT, CDR2 FQNNGV. Here the CDR3 reads CASSLEGAGADTQYF. DNA for the CDR3: TGTGCCAGCAGCTTAGAGGGTGCGGGAGCGGATACGCAGTATTTT.

The V and J genes are TRBV27 and TRBJ1-6; the D is unclear. This CDR3 has 14 amino acids. The V and J ends lost 3 bases and 6 bases respectively, with 9 bases between them. Germline CDR1 is MNHEY and CDR2 is SMNVEV (reference sequence). CDR3 sequence: CASSFQGPNSPLHF. The CDR3 DNA is TGTGCCAGCAGTTTTCAAGGACCTAATTCACCCCTCCACTTT.

This clonotype came up many times. The CDR3 protein is CASSLQGVGETQYF. As DNA, the CDR3 is TGTGCCAGCAGCTTACAGGGGGTAGGAGAGACCCAGTACTTC. This sequence joins TRBV5-4 and TRBJ2-5; 8 positions agree with TRBD1. Germline V gene data show CDR1 as SGHNT and CDR2 as YYREEE (reference sequence). The CDR3 is made up of 14 amino acids. J gave up 4 bases and V 2 bases, and 4 bases lay outside the gene matches.

This clonotype has a count of ten or more. The chain employs TRBV14 and TRBJ2-5; 8 bases match TRBD2. Trimming took 4 bases from V and 4 from J; bases not matched to a gene: 23. Germline V gene lookup returns CDR1 SGHDN and CDR2 FVKESK. The CDR3 runs 20 residues. The CDR3 protein is CASSPASSGSPPPGSETQYF. The CDR3 DNA reads TGTGCCAGCAGCCCCGCCTCCAGCGGGAGCCCCCCCCCCGGATCAGAGACCCAGTACTTC.

This clonotype has only a few counts. The CDR3 DNA reads as TGTGCCAGCAGTATGACTAGCGGGAGGGCCCACGACGAGCAGTACTTC. Translation gives CASSMTSGRAHDEQYF. The chain carries TRBV28 and TRBJ2-7; 14 positions agree with TRBD2. The CDR3 covers 16 residues. Germline V gene data show CDR1 as MDHEN and CDR2 as SYDVKM. J lost 5 bases, V lost 5 bases, and 8 bases had no gene match.

In its sample, this clonotype was seen many times. V usage is TRBV6-1 and J usage is TRBJ2-7; perhaps TRBD2 as D (5 bases). With 0 bases removed from V and 6 bases from J, the gap between germline ends came to 6 bases. Per germline, CDR1 MNHNS and CDR2 SASEGT. The CDR3 spans 12 residues. CDR3 region: CASSEASVEQYF. DNA for the CDR3: TGTGCCAGCAGTGAAGCTAGCGTCGAGCAGTACTTC.

The chain links TRBV7-9 to TRBJ2-7; TRBD1 or TRBD2 may be the D gene (5 bases each). V dropped 5 bases and J dropped 7 bases, with 15 bases sitting between them. CDR1 is SEHNR, CDR2 FQNEAQ, per germline (reference sequence). This CDR3 is 13 amino acids long. CDR3 loop: CASSGRVSGEQYF. CDR3 nucleotides: TGTGCCAGCAGCGGCAGGGTAAGCGGAGAGCAGTACTTC.

This clonotype was counted many times. The rearrangement joins TRBV20-1 to TRBJ2-7; D may be TRBD2 (6 bases). The CDR3 extends over 13 amino acids. Trimming removed 7 bases from V and 4 bases from J, with 17 bases in between. The V gene's germline CDR1 is DFQATT and CDR2 SNEGSKA (reference sequence). CDR3 bases: TGCAGTGTTACCGGGACTTCAGCTTACGAGCAGTACTTC. This encodes CSVTGTSAYEQYF.

This clonotype was observed at least ten times. The V gene is TRBV6-1, the J gene TRBJ1-5; D is undetermined. CDR1 and CDR2 from the germline V gene are MNHNS and SASEGT. Trimming stripped 8 bases from V and 5 bases from J, with 16 bases between. CDR3 length: 14 amino acids. The CDR3 DNA is TGTGCCAGCGTCAACCCCGACCCCCATCAGCCCCAGCATTTT. Its translation is CASVNPDPHQPQHF.

This clonotype was seen only a few times. The rearrangement joins TRBV6-2 or TRBV6-3 to TRBJ2-1, with D perhaps matching TRBD2 (6 bases). This CDR3 comprises 14 residues. The ends were cut back, 6 bases at V and 7 bases at J, with 16 bases in the middle. Germline lookup yields CDR1 MNHEY and CDR2 SVGEGT. CDR3 residues: CASSLRGRENEQFF. The DNA for the CDR3 is TGTGCCAGCAGCCTGCGGGGCCGGGAGAATGAGCAGTTCTTC.

This clonotype was observed a few times. The chain couples TRBV2 to TRBJ2-7; D gene ambiguous. CDR3 length equals 11 residues. CDR1 SNHLY and CDR2 FYNNEI come from the germline V gene. V was clipped by 8 bases and J by 0 bases, with 5 bases between them. The CDR3 DNA is TGTGCCAGCGGTTACTCCTACGAGCAGTACTTC. Translation: CASGYSYEQYF. The full variable domain, in which reference TRBV2 and TRBJ2-7 provide the parts outside the CDR3, is EPEVTQTPSHQVTQMGQEVILRCVPISNHLYFYWYRQILGQKVEFLVSFYNNEISEKSEIFDDQFSVERPDGSNFTLKIRSTKLEDSAMYFCASGYSYEQYFGPGTRLTVT.

This clonotype came up a few times. The J gene is TRBJ1-5, the V gene TRBV2, with TRBD1 matching over 9 bases. Trimming at V came to 5 bases and at J to 6 bases, leaving 2 bases not matched to a gene. CDR3 length: 13 amino acids. Per the germline V gene, CDR1 is SNHLY and CDR2 is FYNNEI. The CDR3 here is CASSRTGVQPQHF. CDR3 in DNA: TGTGCCAGCAGTCGGACAGGGGTTCAGCCCCAGCATTTT. Complete variable domain (other parts from reference TRBV2 and TRBJ1-5): EPEVTQTPSHQVTQMGQEVILRCVPISNHLYFYWYRQILGQKVEFLVSFYNNEISEKSEIFDDQFSVERPDGSNFTLKIRSTKLEDSAMYFCASSRTGVQPQHFGDGTRLSIL.

This clonotype was recorded at least ten times. The chain combines TRBV7-2 with TRBJ2-1; D is possibly TRBD2 (5 bases). The germline gives CDR1 SGHTA, CDR2 FQGNSA. The CDR3 runs to 16 residues. V was shortened by 2 bases and J by 4 bases, with 15 bases between the two germline ends. The CDR3 nucleotides are TGTGCCAGCAGCTTAAGGGAGTGGAGGTCGTACAATGAGCAGTTCTTC. Its translation is CASSLREWRSYNEQFF.

This clonotype was seen only once. This chain joins TRBV4-1 and TRBJ2-7, with 7 nucleotides matching TRBD1. Losses at the gene ends were 5 bases for V and 2 bases for J; bases not matched to a gene: 9. Per germline, CDR1 MGHRA and CDR2 YSYEKL. CDR3 length: 15 amino acids. The CDR3 nucleotides are TGCGCCAGCAGCTCCACGCCGGGACAGACCTACGAGCAGTACTTC. Protein product: CASSSTPGQTYEQYF.

This sequence joins TRBV10-2 and TRBJ2-5; 7 nucleotides match TRBD2. With V trimmed by 7 bases and J by 5 bases, 7 bases remained unmatched. The CDR3 has 13 amino acids. Germline-derived CDR1 and CDR2 are WSHSY and SAAADI. DNA for the CDR3: TGCGCCAGCAATGGGGCGGGGGAGGAGACCCAGTACTTC. Translated: CASNGAGEETQYF.

At least ten counts were recorded for this clonotype. The rearrangement links TRBV6-4 to TRBJ2-1; D remains unclear. The CDR3 loop spans 13 amino acids. The ends were cut back, 3 bases at V and 5 bases at J, with 8 bases in the middle. Germline values: CDR1 MRHNA, CDR2 SNTAGT. The CDR3 region is CASSDQYNNEQFF. The CDR3 nucleotides read TGTGCCAGCAGTGATCAGTATAACAATGAGCAGTTCTTC.

CDR3 sequence: CASRTAGRQYF. Written as DNA, the CDR3 is TGTGCCAGCAGAACAGCGGGGCGGCAGTACTTC. The J gene is TRBJ2-7, the V gene TRBV2; 7 bases are shared with TRBD2. CDR1 and CDR2 from the germline V gene are SNHLY and FYNNEI. V shed 6 bases, J shed 9 bases, and the junction held 5 bases outside the gene matches. The CDR3 is made up of 11 amino acids.

This clonotype was found many times. V and J are TRBV28 and TRBJ2-3; tentatively, D is TRBD2 (5 bases). Germline CDR1 reads MDHEN; CDR2 reads SYDVKM. The germline V and J ends were trimmed by 3 bases and 6 bases, with 7 bases remaining between them. CDR3 length: 12 amino acids. In nucleotides, the CDR3 is TGTGCCAGCAGTTTGGGCGGGGATACGCAGTATTTT. Translated, it gives CASSLGGDTQYF.

This clonotype was detected only a few times. This CDR3 is CASSWMGGDNEQFF. In nucleotides, the CDR3 is TGCGCCAGCAGCTGGATGGGGGGAGACAATGAGCAGTTCTTC. This chain uses TRBV5-1 with TRBJ2-1, with D tentatively TRBD2 (6 bases). Trimming took 3 bases from V and 5 from J, leaving 12 bases between them. Per germline, CDR1 SGHRS and CDR2 YFSETQ. CDR3 length: 14 residues. Filled out from reference TRBV5-1 and TRBJ2-1, the complete variable domain reads KAGVTQTPRYLIKTRGQQVTLSCSPISGHRSVSWYQQTPGQGLQFLFEYFSETQRNKGNFPGRFSGRQFSNSRSEMNVSTLELGDSALYLCASSWMGGDNEQFFGPGTRLTVL.

This clonotype showed up many times. The chain links TRBV10-3 to TRBJ2-3, with TRBD2 matching 8 bases. CDR3 size: 13 residues. Trimming at V came to 7 bases and at J to 4 bases, leaving 4 bases not matched to a gene. CDR1 ENHRY and CDR2 SYGVKD come from the germline V gene. CDR3 region: CAIKEAGADTQYF. The CDR3 DNA sequence: TGTGCCATCAAAGAAGCGGGAGCAGATACGCAGTATTTT.

This clonotype rates as medium-sized. V usage is TRBV6-5 and J usage is TRBJ1-1, with D maybe TRBD1 (5 bases). V gave up 5 bases and J gave up 3 bases, with 13 bases separating them. The CDR3 loop spans 14 amino acids. Looked up from germline, CDR1 is MNHEY and CDR2 is SVGAGI. The CDR3 DNA is TGTGCCAGCAGTAGACTGCAGGGATACACTGAAGCTTTCTTT. Translated, it gives CASSRLQGYTEAFF.

In this sample, this clonotype turned up many times. The genes are TRBV10-2 and TRBJ2-1, with 7 nucleotides matching TRBD2. This CDR3 region has 13 residues. Germline trimming cut 8 bases from V and 10 bases from J; bases unmatched to any gene: 11. Germline CDR1 and CDR2: WSHSY and SAAADI. Here the CDR3 DNA reads TGCGCCAGCGGGCTCGCGGGGGTAAGGGAGCAGTTCTTC. Residues: CASGLAGVREQFF.

The chain has TRBV7-9 and TRBJ2-7, with 13 bases aligning to TRBD2. This CDR3 is 17 amino acids long. Per germline, CDR1 SEHNR and CDR2 FQNEAQ (reference sequence). Losses at the gene ends were 2 bases for V and 4 bases for J; bases not matched to a gene: 8. The CDR3: CASSLRTSGSKSYEQYF. CDR3 bases: TGTGCCAGCAGCTTACGGACTAGCGGGAGTAAATCTTACGAGCAGTACTTC.

This clonotype has ten or more counts. The chain carries TRBV18 and TRBJ2-1; 10 nucleotides align to TRBD2. The CDR3 covers 15 residues. V shed 3 bases and J 9 bases; nucleotides not matched to a gene: 8. The germline CDR1 and CDR2 sequences are KGHSH and LQKENI. The CDR3 DNA is TGTGCCAGCTCACCTGCTAGCGGGAGTGTCGGTGAGCAGTTCTTC. Amino acid sequence: CASSPASGSVGEQFF.

The chain links TRBV13 to TRBJ2-1; 10 bases align to TRBD2. The ends lost 5 bases at V and 9 bases at J; junction bases unmatched: 7. The CDR3 runs to 14 residues. Germline V gene data show CDR1 as PRHDT and CDR2 as FYEKMQ (reference sequence). The CDR3 spells CASSLGTSVSEQFF. The CDR3 bases are TGTGCCAGCAGCCTTGGGACTAGCGTGAGTGAGCAGTTCTTC.

The table lists this clonotype with a few counts. This chain links TRBV20-1 with TRBJ2-1; 10 bases are shared with TRBD2. With 1 base clipped from V and 10 bases from J, the junction kept 7 bases outside the gene matches. The V gene's germline CDR1 is DFQATT and CDR2 SNEGSKA (reference sequence). The CDR3 has 14 amino acids. The CDR3 nucleotides are TGCAGTGCTAGAGTACTAGCGGGGCAGATCGAGCAGTTCTTC. Translated: CSARVLAGQIEQFF.

This clonotype has a count of ten or more. This chain connects TRBV7-9 to TRBJ2-2; 9 positions agree with TRBD1. CDR3 length equals 15 residues. Germline CDR1 SEHNR, CDR2 FQNEAQ (reference sequence). The V gene end was trimmed by 4 bases and the J gene end by 2 bases; junction bases not matched to a gene: 2. This chain's CDR3 is CASSSGQGNTGELFF. Written as DNA, the CDR3 is TGTGCCAGCAGCTCGGGACAGGGAAACACCGGGGAGCTGTTTTTT.

By share, this clonotype ranks as medium-sized (0.01 to 0.1%). V usage is TRBV7-3 and J usage is TRBJ1-1; D gene uncertain. The CDR3 has 13 residues. Germline CDR1 and CDR2: SGHTA and FQGTGA. Trimming cost V 5 bases and J 1 base, with 8 bases left between them. The CDR3 DNA follows: TGTGCCAGCAGCGCACAACAGAACACTGAAGCTTTCTTT. Translated, it gives CASSAQQNTEAFF.

The rearrangement joins TRBV27 to TRBJ2-7; the match to TRBD2 covers 7 bases. The V segment lost 3 bases and the J segment 6 bases; nucleotides outside the gene matches: 5. Germline values: CDR1 MNHEY, CDR2 SMNVEV (reference sequence). The CDR3 contains 13 residues. The CDR3 DNA reads as TGTGCCAGCAGTTTCCCCGGGGGGTTCGAGCAGTACTTC. Amino acids: CASSFPGGFEQYF.

This clonotype was counted at least ten times. The rearrangement uses TRBV10-3 and TRBJ2-7, with 7 bases fitting TRBD2. CDR1 ENHRY and CDR2 SYGVKD come from the germline V gene. There are 13 residues in the CDR3. Unmatched junction bases numbered 6, after V lost 6 bases and J lost 4 bases. CDR3 residues: CAISPTAGYEQYF. CDR3 nucleotides: TGTGCCATCAGCCCGACAGCGGGATACGAGCAGTACTTC.